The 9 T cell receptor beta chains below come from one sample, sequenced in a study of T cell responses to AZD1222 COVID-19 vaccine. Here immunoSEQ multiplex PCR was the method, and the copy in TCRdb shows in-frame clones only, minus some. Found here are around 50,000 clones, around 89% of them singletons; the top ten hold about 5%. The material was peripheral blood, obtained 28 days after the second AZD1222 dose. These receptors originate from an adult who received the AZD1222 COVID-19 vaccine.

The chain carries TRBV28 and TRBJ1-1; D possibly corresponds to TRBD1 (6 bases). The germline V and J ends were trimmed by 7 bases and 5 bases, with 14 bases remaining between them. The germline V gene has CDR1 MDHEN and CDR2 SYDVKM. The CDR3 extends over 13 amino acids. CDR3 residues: CASTKEGGTEAFF. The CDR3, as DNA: TGTGCCAGCACCAAGGAAGGGGGTACTGAAGCTTTCTTT.

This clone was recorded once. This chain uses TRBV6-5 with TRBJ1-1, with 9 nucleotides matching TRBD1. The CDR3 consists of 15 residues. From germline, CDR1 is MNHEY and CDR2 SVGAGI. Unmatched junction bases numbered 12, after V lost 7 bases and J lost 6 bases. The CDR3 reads CASIPSGQGKAEAFF. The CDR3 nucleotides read TGTGCCAGCATCCCTTCGGGACAGGGAAAAGCTGAAGCTTTCTTT.

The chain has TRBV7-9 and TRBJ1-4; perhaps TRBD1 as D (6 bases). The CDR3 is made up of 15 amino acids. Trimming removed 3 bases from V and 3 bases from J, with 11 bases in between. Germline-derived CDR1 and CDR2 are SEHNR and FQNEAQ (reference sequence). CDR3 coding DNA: TGTGCCAGCAGCTTTGGAGGGGGTCCTAATGAAAAACTGTTTTTT. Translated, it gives CASSFGGGPNEKLFF. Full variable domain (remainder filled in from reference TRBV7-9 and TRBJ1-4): DTGVSQNPRHKITKRGQNVTFRCDPISEHNRLYWYRQTLGQGPEFLTYFQNEAQLEKSRLLSDRFSAERPKGSFSTLEIQRTEQGDSAMYLCASSFGGGPNEKLFFGSGTQLSVL.

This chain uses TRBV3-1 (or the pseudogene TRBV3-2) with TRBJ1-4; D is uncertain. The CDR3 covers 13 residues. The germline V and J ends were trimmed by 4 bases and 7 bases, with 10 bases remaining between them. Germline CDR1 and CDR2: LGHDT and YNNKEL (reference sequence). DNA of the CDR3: TGTGCCAGCAGCCTCAAGGGTATTGAAAAACTGTTTTTT. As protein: CASSLKGIEKLFF.

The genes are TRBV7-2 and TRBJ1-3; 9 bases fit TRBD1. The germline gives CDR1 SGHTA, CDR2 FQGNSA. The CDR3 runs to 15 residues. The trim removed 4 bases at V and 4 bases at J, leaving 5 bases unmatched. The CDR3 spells CASSSTGGSGNTIYF. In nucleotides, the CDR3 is TGTGCCAGCAGCTCTACAGGGGGCTCGGGAAACACCATATATTTT.

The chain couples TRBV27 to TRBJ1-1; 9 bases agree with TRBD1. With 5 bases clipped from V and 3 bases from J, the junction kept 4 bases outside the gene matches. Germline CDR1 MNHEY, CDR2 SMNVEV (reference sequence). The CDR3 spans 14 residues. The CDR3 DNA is TGTGCCAGCAGTGACGGACAGGGGTACACTGAAGCTTTCTTT. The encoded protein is CASSDGQGYTEAFF.

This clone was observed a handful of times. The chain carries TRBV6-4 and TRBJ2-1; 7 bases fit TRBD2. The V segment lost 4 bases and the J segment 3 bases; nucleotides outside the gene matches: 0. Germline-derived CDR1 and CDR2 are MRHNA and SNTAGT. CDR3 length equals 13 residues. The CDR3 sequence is CASSGTSYNEQFF. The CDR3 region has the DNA TGTGCCAGCAGTGGGACTAGCTACAATGAGCAGTTCTTC.

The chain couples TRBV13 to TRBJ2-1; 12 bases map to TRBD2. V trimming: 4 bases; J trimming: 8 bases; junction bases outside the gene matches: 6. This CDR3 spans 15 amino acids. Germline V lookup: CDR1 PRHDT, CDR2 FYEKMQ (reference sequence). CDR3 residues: CASSSPTSGGDEQFF. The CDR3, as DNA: TGTGCCAGCAGCTCCCCGACTAGCGGGGGCGATGAGCAGTTCTTC. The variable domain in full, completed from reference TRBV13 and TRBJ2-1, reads AAGVIQSPRHLIKEKRETATLKCYPIPRHDTVYWYQQGPGQDPQFLISFYEKMQSDKGSIPDRFSAQQFSDYHSELNMSSLELGDSALYFCASSSPTSGGDEQFFGPGTRLTVL.

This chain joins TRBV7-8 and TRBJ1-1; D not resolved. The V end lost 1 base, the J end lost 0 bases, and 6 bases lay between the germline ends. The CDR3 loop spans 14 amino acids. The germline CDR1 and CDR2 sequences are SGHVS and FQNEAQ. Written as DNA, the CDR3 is TGTGCCAGCAGCTTAGGGAATTTGAACACTGAAGCTTTCTTT. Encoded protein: CASSLGNLNTEAFF.